What follows are 30 T cell receptor beta chains derived from one specimen sequenced in a study of cytomegalovirus exposure and HLA in healthy donors (dated by TCRdb to about 2017). The receptor library was made with the immunoSEQ multiplex PCR assay. What TCRdb holds here is the immuneACCESS table cut down to in-frame rearrangements. Part of the clones is not present; checked against another copy, under half of the missing clones reflect an unresolved V gene, and the others are unexplained. Recorded for this sample are 150,000 to 200,000 clones; approximately 87% of them occurred a single time. The ten largest make up 1.4% of the sample. Material for sequencing was PBMCs. Source of these receptors: a woman aged 30 to 39 in good health and CMV-seronegative.

V and J are TRBV4-1 and TRBJ2-7; maybe TRBD2 (6 bases). Germline CDR1 and CDR2: MGHRA and YSYEKL. The CDR3 extends over 16 amino acids. Between the trimmed V and J ends, which lost 4 bases and 0 bases, there was a span of 16 bases. DNA of the CDR3: TGCGCCAGCAGCCCAATAGCGGCTGTCAACTCCTACGAGCAGTACTTC. Translation gives CASSPIAAVNSYEQYF.

This clone was counted a few times. The chain carries TRBV14 and TRBJ2-7; D uncertain. Trimming stripped 4 bases from V and 5 bases from J, with 9 bases between. Germline CDR1 and CDR2: SGHDN and FVKESK. The CDR3 spans 12 residues. CDR3 nucleotides: TGTGCCAGCAGCCCTAATGCCCACGAGCAGTACTTC. Its protein is CASSPNAHEQYF.

This sequence joins TRBV10-2 and TRBJ1-2; possibly TRBD1 for D (6 bases). From germline, CDR1 is WSHSY and CDR2 SAAADI. V was clipped by 3 bases and J by 6 bases, with 11 bases between them. The CDR3 has 13 residues. For the CDR3, the DNA is TGCGCCAGCAGTGATCAGGGGAGCCATGGCTACACCTTC. Amino acids: CASSDQGSHGYTF.

This clone was detected only once. The rearrangement links TRBV6-1 to TRBJ2-2, with a possible D match to TRBD1 (5 bases). Germline V CDR1 and CDR2: MNHNS, SASEGT. CDR3 length: 15 amino acids. V shed 6 bases and J shed 5 bases, with 16 bases lying between them. The CDR3: CASRGEQFYTGELFF. The CDR3 nucleotides are TGTGCCAGCAGAGGGGAACAGTTTTATACCGGGGAGCTGTTTTTT.

J is TRBJ1-4 and V is TRBV2, with a possible D match to TRBD1 (5 bases). With 6 bases removed from V and 7 bases from J, the gap between germline ends came to 18 bases. The CDR3 loop spans 15 amino acids. In germline, CDR1 is SNHLY, CDR2 FYNNEI. CDR3 coding DNA: TGTGCCAGCAGCCCATGGGGGGGGGAAGGTGAAAAACTGTTTTTT. Protein: CASSPWGGEGEKLFF.

V gene TRBV7-2 combines with J gene TRBJ2-5; D ambiguous. The germline V gene has CDR1 SGHTA and CDR2 FQGNSA. The CDR3 contains 13 residues. Trimming took off 1 base at V and 4 bases at J, with 7 bases between the two ends. The CDR3 bases are TGTGCCAGCAGCTTAGGGGCGAGAGAGACCCAGTACTTC. As protein: CASSLGARETQYF. The variable domain in full, completed from reference TRBV7-2 and TRBJ2-5, reads GAGVSQSPSNKVTEKGKDVELRCDPISGHTALYWYRQSLGQGLEFLIYFQGNSAPDKSGLPSDRFSAERTGGSVSTLTIQRTQQEDSAVYLCASSLGARETQYFGPGTRLLVL.

The gene calls are TRBV5-8 and TRBJ1-4; 8 bases are shared with TRBD1. V lost 4 bases to trimming and J lost 3 bases; unmatched junction nucleotides: 2. The CDR3 sequence is 14 residues long. Per germline, CDR1 SGHTS and CDR2 YDEGEE. The CDR3 region has the DNA TGTGCCAGCAGCGGGGGACAGGCTAATGAAAAACTGTTTTTT. It specifies CASSGGQANEKLFF.

The CDR3 sequence: CASGLGLEQFF. CDR3 bases: TGTGCTAGTGGTCTCGGACTAGAGCAGTTCTTC. The chain couples TRBV12-5 to TRBJ2-1, with D maybe TRBD2 (6 bases). This CDR3 comprises 11 residues. Trimming removed 5 bases at V and 10 bases at J, with 9 bases between. CDR1 and CDR2 (germline): LGHNT, FRNRAP.

The chain recombines TRBV29-1 with TRBJ1-1; D is perhaps TRBD1 (6 bases). In germline, CDR1 is SQVTM, CDR2 ANQGSEA. With 1 base removed from V and 9 bases from J, the gap between germline ends came to 15 bases. There are 13 residues in the CDR3. The CDR3: CSVEVGAVRKAFF. CDR3 nucleotides: TGCAGCGTTGAAGTGGGGGCGGTCAGAAAAGCTTTCTTT.

The chain recombines TRBV2 with TRBJ2-1, with 14 bases identical to TRBD2. Germline assignment: CDR1 SNHLY and CDR2 FYNNEI. V shed 7 bases, J shed 5 bases, and the junction held 4 bases outside the gene matches. The CDR3 totals 15 residues. Written as DNA, the CDR3 is TGTGCCAGCACGCGACTAGCGGGGGGGGACAATGAGCAGTTCTTC. This gives the protein CASTRLAGGDNEQFF.

This clone is a singleton in its sample. The chain is built from TRBV18 and TRBJ2-1, with 11 nucleotides matching TRBD1. V lost 0 bases, J lost 3 bases, and 4 bases stayed unmatched. This CDR3 is 17 amino acids long. Germline V gene data show CDR1 as KGHSH and CDR2 as LQKENI. The CDR3, as DNA: TGTGCCAGCTCACCACCGGCGGGGACAGGGGGCTACAATGAGCAGTTCTTC. It yields the protein CASSPPAGTGGYNEQFF.

This clone came up once. The gene calls are TRBV27 and TRBJ2-3; TRBD2 is a possible D gene (6 bases). The germline V gene has CDR1 MNHEY and CDR2 SMNVEV (reference sequence). The V gene lost 5 bases and the J gene lost 5 bases, with 17 bases spanning the gap. This CDR3 comprises 15 residues. The CDR3 sequence is CASSGGYGGRDTQYF. In nucleotides, the CDR3 is TGTGCCAGCAGTGGAGGTTATGGAGGGAGAGATACGCAGTATTTT.

The chain links TRBV10-2 to TRBJ1-5; D unclear. Per germline, CDR1 WSHSY and CDR2 SAAADI. This CDR3 is 14 amino acids long. V was clipped by 2 bases and J by 7 bases, with 12 bases between them. DNA of the CDR3: TGCGCCAGCAGTGAGACAGAATCCCTCCAGCCCCAGCATTTT. Translation: CASSETESLQPQHF.

V gene TRBV7-2 combines with J gene TRBJ2-7; 7 positions agree with TRBD1. J gave up 3 bases and V 2 bases, and 7 bases lay outside the gene matches. The germline V gene has CDR1 SGHTA and CDR2 FQGNSA. The length of the CDR3 is 15 residues. The CDR3 spells CASSLSDRLGYEQYF. CDR3 in DNA: TGTGCCAGCAGCTTATCGGACAGGCTAGGCTACGAGCAGTACTTC.

The chain uses TRBV29-1 and TRBJ2-1; 7 nucleotides line up with TRBD1. The CDR3 has 17 residues. Germline values: CDR1 SQVTM, CDR2 ANQGSEA. V lost 0 bases and J lost 4; bases outside the gene matches: 12. CDR3 in DNA: TGCAGCGTTGAAGATAGTCTCAGGACAGGAAAGTACAATGAGCAGTTCTTC. It encodes CSVEDSLRTGKYNEQFF.

The J gene is TRBJ1-2, the V gene TRBV19, with 7 bases fitting TRBD1. Germline V gene sequence: CDR1 LNHDA, CDR2 SQIVND (reference sequence). The CDR3 has 15 residues. V was pared by 0 bases and J by 9 bases, with 10 bases of the junction left unmatched. The CDR3 DNA follows: TGTGCCAGTAGTATAGACTTCGGACAGGAGGAGAGCTACACCTTC. It encodes CASSIDFGQEESYTF. The variable domain in full, with the rest retrieved from reference TRBV19 and TRBJ1-2, is DGGITQSPKYLFRKEGQNVTLSCEQNLNHDAMYWYRQDPGQGLRLIYYSQIVNDFQKGDIAEGYSVSREKKESFPLTVTSAQKNPTAFYLCASSIDFGQEESYTFGSGTRLTVV.

The gene calls are TRBV6-5 and TRBJ1-4; 7 bases align to TRBD1. Germline CDR1 and CDR2: MNHEY and SVGAGI. The CDR3 runs 15 residues. V lost 5 bases and J lost 2; bases outside the gene matches: 5. DNA for the CDR3: TGTGCCAGCAGTCCGGAGGGGGCTACTAATGAAAAACTGTTTTTT. It specifies CASSPEGATNEKLFF.

This chain joins TRBV7-8 and TRBJ2-5; 15 nucleotides agree with TRBD2. In germline, CDR1 is SGHVS, CDR2 FQNEAQ. V trimming: 3 bases; J trimming: 5 bases; junction bases outside the gene matches: 16. This CDR3 comprises 20 residues. The CDR3 region is CASSLLALPGLAGGVETQYF. The CDR3, as DNA: TGTGCCAGCAGCTTGCTAGCCCTTCCGGGACTAGCGGGGGGAGTCGAGACCCAGTACTTC.

This chain's CDR3 is CSVVVGAGYGYTF. The CDR3 DNA reads as TGCAGCGTTGTAGTAGGGGCAGGCTATGGCTACACCTTC. The chain couples TRBV29-1 to TRBJ1-2; perhaps TRBD1 as D (5 bases). V was pared by 4 bases and J by 4 bases, with 13 bases between. There are 13 residues in the CDR3. Germline loops: CDR1 SQVTM, CDR2 ANQGSEA. Full variable domain (rest looked up from reference TRBV29-1 and TRBJ1-2): SAVISQKPSRDICQRGTSLTIQCQVDSQVTMMFWYRQQPGQSLTLIATANQGSEATYESGFVIDKFPISRPNLTFSTLTVSNMSPEDSSIYLCSVVVGAGYGYTFGSGTRLTVV.

V usage is TRBV6-4 and J usage is TRBJ2-3, with 9 positions matching TRBD2. The CDR3 consists of 15 residues. V shed 2 bases and J 6 bases; nucleotides not matched to a gene: 6. Germline V gene lookup returns CDR1 MRHNA and CDR2 SNTAGT. In DNA form, the CDR3 reads TGTGCCAGCAGTGACGGTGCGGGGGGGCCTGATACGCAGTATTTT. Encoded protein: CASSDGAGGPDTQYF.

This clone was counted only a few times. The chain couples TRBV6-1 to TRBJ2-7; 7 bases are a match to TRBD1. V gave up 5 bases and J gave up 4 bases; unmatched junction bases: 2. This CDR3 contains 12 residues. Germline lookup yields CDR1 MNHNS and CDR2 SASEGT. CDR3: CASSIQGYEQYF. The CDR3 bases are TGTGCCAGCAGTATACAGGGGTACGAGCAGTACTTC.

The chain carries TRBV27 and TRBJ2-7, with D tentatively TRBD1 (6 bases). This CDR3 is 14 amino acids long. The V gene lost 6 bases and the J gene lost 0 bases, with 12 bases spanning the gap. Germline V gene sequence: CDR1 MNHEY, CDR2 SMNVEV (reference sequence). This chain's CDR3 is CASRGETGSYEQYF. As DNA, the CDR3 is TGTGCCAGCAGGGGTGAGACAGGCTCCTACGAGCAGTACTTC.

The CDR3 spells CASSLGQSTDTQYF. DNA of the CDR3: TGTGCCAGCAGCTTGGGACAGAGCACAGATACGCAGTATTTT. This chain uses TRBV7-8 with TRBJ2-3; 7 bases agree with TRBD1. CDR1 and CDR2 from the germline V gene are SGHVS and FQNEAQ. The V gene end was trimmed by 3 bases and the J gene end by 0 bases; junction bases not matched to a gene: 0. The CDR3 runs 14 residues.

The V gene is TRBV6-6, the J gene TRBJ1-6, with no clear D. The CDR3 length is 15 residues. Trimming cost V 0 bases and J 8 bases, with 11 bases left between them. Germline V gives CDR1 MNHNY, CDR2 SVGAGI (reference sequence). The CDR3: CASSYSGVRDSPLHF. The DNA for the CDR3 is TGTGCCAGCAGTTACTCTGGGGTGCGGGATTCACCCCTCCACTTT.

This sequence joins TRBV6-1 and TRBJ2-7; TRBD1 matches 9 bases. V lost 7 bases, J lost 2 bases, and 9 bases stayed unmatched. CDR1 is MNHNS, CDR2 SASEGT, per germline. This CDR3 has 15 amino acids. CDR3 sequence (DNA): TGTGCCAGCACCGACCCGGGACAGGGAACCTACGAGCAGTACTTC. It yields the protein CASTDPGQGTYEQYF.

The chain has TRBV9 and TRBJ2-5; 9 nucleotides align to TRBD2. The J call is doubtful: the DNA matches TRBJ2-7 better. The V gene's germline CDR1 is SGDLS and CDR2 YYNGEE. The CDR3 consists of 15 residues. The CDR3 loop reads CASSVGAGGKHEQYF. The CDR3 DNA reads as TGTGCCAGCAGCGTAGGCGCGGGGGGGAAGCACGAGCAGTACTTC.

The V gene is TRBV13, the J gene TRBJ2-1, with D maybe TRBD1 (5 bases). V lost 6 bases and J 0 bases, leaving 15 bases between the germline ends. The V gene's germline CDR1 is PRHDT and CDR2 FYEKMQ (reference sequence). This CDR3 spans 16 amino acids. CDR3 in amino acids: CASRGTQGSSYNEQFF. The CDR3 DNA follows: TGTGCCAGCAGGGGTACCCAGGGAAGCTCCTACAATGAGCAGTTCTTC.

The V and J genes are TRBV4-1 and TRBJ1-3; D might be TRBD1 (5 bases). The CDR3 has 13 residues. Germline-derived CDR1 and CDR2 are MGHRA and YSYEKL. The V and J ends lost 4 bases and 4 bases respectively, with 8 bases between them. The DNA of the CDR3 is TGCGCCAGCAGCCCCAGACAGGGAAACACCATATATTTT. Amino acids: CASSPRQGNTIYF.

The gene calls are TRBV5-1 and TRBJ2-3; 7 nucleotides match TRBD2. The V gene's germline CDR1 is SGHRS and CDR2 YFSETQ. The CDR3 extends over 14 amino acids. V lost 0 bases to trimming and J lost 4 bases; unmatched junction nucleotides: 2. CDR3 nucleotides: TGCGCCAGCAGCTTGGCCGGGGGGTCAGATACGCAGTATTTT. Protein product: CASSLAGGSDTQYF.

This clone has just one count. Written as DNA, the CDR3 is TGTGCCAGCAGCTTAGGGTCGGGGGGTTTAGATGAGCAGTTCTTC. As protein: CASSLGSGGLDEQFF. This chain joins TRBV11-3 and TRBJ2-1; TRBD2 matches at 7 bases. Germline V lookup: CDR1 SGHNT, CDR2 YENEEA. The CDR3 is made up of 15 amino acids. The junction had 8 bases not matched to a gene; V was cut back by 1 base and J by 8 bases.